Listed below are T cell receptor beta chains from one sample, sequenced in a study of cytomegalovirus exposure and HLA in healthy donors. Assay: immunoSEQ multiplex PCR; the TCRdb copy retains only in-frame clones and omits some. The sample lists 75,000 to 100,000 clones; more than 60% were seen once. The sequencing sample was made of PBMCs. Receptor source: a man aged 18 to 30 in good health and CMV-seropositive. The CDR3 runs from the conserved cysteine through the conserved F or W. A D gene is named only where the DNA matches it firmly. Not every row has a clone size; where given, it reads once, few, many or a size class.

V,D,J,size,CDR3,DNA
TRBV30,TRBD2,TRBJ2-1,.,CAWSPRTSSEQFF,TGTGCCTGGAGTCCCAGGACTAGCAGTGAGCAGTTCTTC
TRBV6-5,TRBD1,TRBJ2-3,.,CASSQNRGSYATQYF,TGTGCCAGCAGCCAAAACAGGGGTAGCTACGCTACGCAGTATTTT
TRBV2,.,TRBJ1-1,few,CASSVERVNTEAFF,TGTGCCAGCAGTGTAGAACGGGTGAACACTGAAGCTTTCTTT
TRBV6-4,.,TRBJ2-3,.,CASSPNGESTDTQYF,TGTGCCAGCAGTCCCAACGGGGAGAGCACAGATACGCAGTATTTT
TRBV27,.,TRBJ1-6,.,CATRSGSYNSPLHF,TGTGCCACTCGTTCGGGCTCCTATAATTCACCCCTCCACTTT
TRBV7-9,TRBD1,TRBJ1-2,few,CASSSSNDRGDGYTF,TGTGCCAGCAGCTCCTCAAACGACAGGGGGGATGGCTACACCTTC
TRBV28,TRBD2,TRBJ2-5,.,CASRTSGGAWNQYF,TGTGCCAGCAGGACCAGCGGGGGGGCATGGAACCAGTACTTC
TRBV7-3,.,TRBJ2-7,.,CASSFGGGEQYF,TGTGCCAGCAGCTTCGGCGGAGGCGAGCAGTACTTC
TRBV5-1,TRBD1,TRBJ1-6,.,CASSLQDRGYNSPLHF,TGCGCCAGCAGCCTCCAGGACAGGGGCTATAATTCACCCCTCCACTTT
TRBV6-5,TRBD1,TRBJ1-2,.,CASSPRGAHYGYTF,TGTGCCAGCAGCCCCAGGGGGGCTCACTATGGCTACACCTTC
TRBV5-1,TRBD1,TRBJ2-7,.,CASSLQGAGAYEQYF,TGCGCCAGCAGCTTACAGGGGGCAGGGGCCTACGAGCAGTACTTC
TRBV30,TRBD1,TRBJ1-2,.,CAWRRGDRGLSPHGYTF,TGTGCCTGGAGGCGCGGTGACAGGGGGCTATCCCCCCATGGCTACACCTTC
TRBV5-1,TRBD1,TRBJ1-1,.,CASSLGIGNRGQTEAFF,TGCGCCAGCAGCTTGGGGATCGGTAACAGGGGGCAGACTGAAGCTTTCTTT
TRBV6-4,TRBD2,TRBJ2-1,few,CASSARGGLAGNNEQFF,TGTGCCAGCAGTGCTCGAGGGGGGCTAGCGGGGAACAATGAGCAGTTCTTC
TRBV19,TRBD1,TRBJ1-5,.,CASSVSMSGTGYQPQHF,TGTGCCAGTAGTGTCTCCATGTCCGGGACAGGGTATCAGCCCCAGCATTTT
TRBV10-1,.,TRBJ1-1,few,CASSESRTGPGRNTEAFF,TGCGCCAGCAGTGAGTCGCGAACAGGGCCCGGCCGGAACACTGAAGCTTTCTTT
TRBV7-9,.,TRBJ2-5,.,CASSILLGLPGETQYF,TGTGCCAGCAGCATCCTCCTTGGACTCCCTGGGGAGACCCAGTACTTC
TRBV14,.,TRBJ1-4,.,CASSLRYNEKLFF,TGTGCCAGCAGTCTAAGATATAATGAAAAACTGTTTTTT
TRBV5-1,TRBD1,TRBJ2-3,few,CASSLEGQSTDTQYF,TGCGCCAGCAGCTTGGAGGGACAGTCCACAGATACGCAGTATTTT
TRBV7-9,.,TRBJ1-1,.,CASSLGLQRMNTEAFF,TGTGCCAGCAGCTTAGGGCTGCAGCGAATGAACACTGAAGCTTTCTTT
TRBV7-9,TRBD1,TRBJ2-2,.,CASSLVVQGAPGELFF,TGTGCCAGCAGCTTAGTGGTCCAGGGGGCTCCCGGGGAGCTGTTTTTT
TRBV28,TRBD1,TRBJ1-2,.,CATHRGLRGYTF,TGTGCCACTCACAGGGGGTTGAGGGGCTACACCTTC
TRBV7-9,.,TRBJ1-6,.,CASSFNREAYNSPLHF,TGTGCCAGCAGCTTTAACAGGGAAGCCTATAATTCACCCCTCCACTTT
TRBV5-6,TRBD1,TRBJ2-5,once,CASSLSGQGVGETQYF,TGTGCCAGCAGCTTGTCCGGACAGGGGGTCGGTGAGACCCAGTACTTC
TRBV5-1,TRBD1,TRBJ1-1,.,CASSPGTANTEAFF,TGCGCCAGCAGCCCCGGGACAGCTAACACTGAAGCTTTCTTT
TRBV7-2,TRBD2,TRBJ2-3,.,CASSLSGLSTDTQYF,TGTGCCAGCAGCTTATCGGGACTAAGCACAGATACGCAGTATTTT
TRBV5-1,.,TRBJ1-1,.,CASSLANRNTEAFF,TGCGCCAGCAGCTTGGCCAACAGGAACACTGAAGCTTTCTTT
TRBV30,TRBD1,TRBJ1-2,.,CAWIPPGTVYGYTF,TGTGCCTGGATCCCCCCCGGGACAGTCTATGGCTACACCTTC
TRBV5-1,.,TRBJ2-1,.,CASSLEASTYNEQFF,TGCGCCAGCAGCTTGGAAGCTTCTACCTACAATGAGCAGTTCTTC
TRBV5-6,.,TRBJ2-7,.,CASSLSSLYEQYF,TGTGCCAGCAGCCTTTCATCACTCTACGAGCAGTACTTC
TRBV30,.,TRBJ1-1,few,CAWNLARGTEAFF,TGTGCCTGGAACCTCGCCAGGGGCACTGAAGCTTTCTTT
TRBV2,TRBD1,TRBJ1-5,.,CASSIGQGLNQPQHF,TGTGCCAGCAGTATCGGACAGGGTCTCAATCAGCCCCAGCATTTT
TRBV9,TRBD1,TRBJ2-3,once,CASNAGGQGLGTQYF,TGTGCCAGCAACGCAGGGGGACAGGGTTTGGGTACGCAGTATTTT
TRBV6-4,.,TRBJ2-3,few,CASSDSWGTHADTQYF,TGTGCCAGCAGTGACTCATGGGGGACACACGCAGATACGCAGTATTTT
TRBV18,TRBD1,TRBJ2-7,.,CASSPAGGLGGNEQYF,TGTGCCAGCTCACCTGCAGGGGGCCTGGGGGGCAACGAGCAGTACTTC
TRBV6-5,.,TRBJ1-2,.,CASRPQGRYYGYTF,TGTGCCAGCAGACCACAGGGCCGGTACTATGGCTACACCTTC
TRBV27,TRBD2,TRBJ2-1,.,CASSFRLAGGLNEQFF,TGTGCCAGCAGTTTCCGTTTAGCGGGGGGTCTCAATGAGCAGTTCTTC
TRBV7-9,TRBD1,TRBJ1-3,.,CASSLRQGYSGNTIYF,TGTGCCAGCAGCTTAAGACAGGGATACTCTGGAAACACCATATATTTT
TRBV5-1,.,TRBJ1-2,.,CASSLIGLSSGYTF,TGCGCCAGCAGCTTGATCGGGTTGTCCTCTGGCTACACCTTC
TRBV7-2,.,TRBJ2-7,.,CASSPRESGQYF,TGTGCCAGCAGCCCCCGGGAGTCGGGGCAGTACTTC
TRBV4-1,.,TRBJ2-7,.,CASSQQSGAYEQYF,TGCGCCAGCAGCCAGCAATCGGGGGCCTACGAGCAGTACTTC
TRBV30,TRBD1,TRBJ1-2,.,CAWSVQGAGGYTF,TGTGCCTGGAGTGTACAGGGGGCGGGTGGCTACACCTTC
TRBV5-1,TRBD1,TRBJ1-1,.,CASSLGGTGLAFF,TGCGCCAGCAGCTTGGGTGGGACAGGGTTGGCTTTCTTT
TRBV15,.,TRBJ2-5,many,CATSSSAGETQYF,TGTGCCACCAGCAGCTCAGCGGGAGAGACCCAGTACTTC
TRBV6-1,.,TRBJ1-1,.,CASSLLVSTEAFF,TGTGCCAGCAGCCTCCTAGTGTCCACTGAAGCTTTCTTT
TRBV5-1,.,TRBJ1-1,.,CASSFDSMNTEAFF,TGCGCCAGCAGCTTTGACAGCATGAACACTGAAGCTTTCTTT
TRBV7-9,.,TRBJ1-1,few,CASSFNVNTEAFF,TGTGCCAGCAGCTTCAATGTGAACACTGAAGCTTTCTTT